One T cell receptor (beta chain) is described in this entry. The sample originates from a study of CD8+ T cells in alopecia areata. Study at large: Treatment ran 6 to 18 months, with 6 months of follow-up afterward.

As the sequencing template, cDNA was produced by extracting RNA and reverse transcribing it. Sequenced by immunoSEQ multiplex PCR; TCRdb stores in-frame clones only, minus some. This sample carries about 120,000 clones, about 46% of them seen once, and the ten largest clones take around 20%. This CDR3 has 14 residues. The V and J ends lost 2 bases and 8 bases respectively, with 18 bases between them. The germline CDR1 and CDR2 sequences are GTSNPN and SVGIG (reference sequence). This TCR was recovered from a human donor with alopecia areata. Material: CD8+ T cells sorted from blood, obtained at week 0. The chain has TRBV30 and TRBJ1-2; weak D call: TRBD1 (6 bases). The CDR3 spells CAWSIQWGPDGYTF. CDR3 nucleotides: TGTGCCTGGAGTATCCAGTGGGGGCCAGACGGCTACACCTTC.